Detailed here is one TCR beta chain. Its antigen is not yet known. One base away there is no much larger clone; base qualities are not given. This sample is part of a study of cytomegalovirus exposure and HLA in healthy donors (dated 2017 in TCRdb). As for the study more broadly: An earlier analysis of some 500 of the donors reported about 290 Gb of sequence data and around 120 million unique TCR beta sequences from about 180 million T cells. An early release covering roughly 580 HLA-typed donors comprised approximately 290 gigabases of sequencing data and around 86 million unique TCR sequences. Of the roughly 390 genotyped donors, less than 85% were placed in the genetic ancestry cluster associated with self-reported Caucasian donors. The study aimed to test whether cataloging public T cell receptors could reveal signatures of past pathogen exposure. Using immunosequencing, the study profiled T cell repertoires from 550 to 750 subjects and related those repertoires to cytomegalovirus serostatus. A separate validation cohort of 100 to 150 different subjects was used in addition to the 666-subject first cohort. The study combined high-throughput TCR immunosequencing, statistical association of individual TCRs with disease status, and machine learning to predict cytomegalovirus infection status. To study patterns of TCR occurrence, a later analysis re-analyzed previously published TCR beta repertoires from 700 or so donors and added high-resolution HLA genotyping. In the later analysis, no new phenotypic data were used to find candidate immune exposures; instead, reliance was placed on TCR beta sequences and their occurrence across donors. To decide whether each TCR beta V gene segment behaved as functional or pseudogenic, an earlier analysis of 587 of the donors relied on high-throughput TCR beta sequencing. Donor age, sex, ethnicity and CMV serostatus were compiled together with the repertoire data. Genome-wide SNP genotypes for about 65% of the 666 donors were used in a later genetic analysis, which treated that subset as a discovery cohort. All discovery cohort repertoires had been generated on a single sequencing platform. HLA typing covered class I and class II loci at four-digit resolution. The number of donors typed differed by locus, with 629-630 for A, B, C, DRB1 and DQB1, 522 for DQA1, 600 to 610 for DPA1, and roughly 450 for DPB1. Because of strong linkage in the cohort, 4 to 6 DR-DQ haplotypes were treated as single units for association and clustering. Across around 400 genotyped donors of the cohort, an average of about 240,000 unique TCR beta nucleotide sequences per donor were sequenced, and 15% to 20% of those sequences were non-productive.

The library was prepared using the immunoSEQ multiplex PCR assay. The multiplex PCR relied on a mix of 60 forward primers for TCR Vbeta segments and 13 reverse primers for TCR Jbeta segments. The CDR3 region of rearranged TCR beta genes was amplified from genomic DNA with a multiplex PCR assay. Amplified TCR beta libraries were sequenced as 87-base-pair reads on the Illumina HiSeq System. The original pipeline was this. A later analysis tallied roughly 80 million unique TCR beta chains across the 610 or so repertoires, and around 10 million of those chains were shared by two or more donors. To remove PCR and sequencing errors, raw reads were error-corrected and collapsed into unique sequences using a nearest-neighbor algorithm that merged closely related sequences. CDR3 sequences were aligned to IMGT reference sequences to assign V, D and J gene segments. For a sequence to be retained, a match of at least six nucleotides was required to both a V gene segment and a J gene segment. Rearrangements were called productive when the CDR3 lacked stop codons and stayed in frame with V and J; all others were non-productive. Following IMGT convention, CDR3 was defined as the stretch from the second conserved V-encoded cysteine to the conserved J-encoded phenylalanine. In an earlier analysis of 500 to 650 of the donors, sequences lacking an unambiguous match to a single V gene segment were excluded. An earlier analysis of a few hundred of the donors classified V segments as functional when productive rearrangements were above 56.7% and as segregating when the standard deviation between donors was above 5%. A statistical classification framework was developed to diagnose cytomegalovirus status using the catalog of TCR beta chain sequences. V and J gene assignment, in a later analysis, came from comparing TCR nucleotide sequences with IMGT/GENE-DB human TR gene sequences. Using the TCRdist pipeline, a later analysis assigned CDR3 sequences along with most-parsimonious VDJ recombination scenarios. In a later analysis, each TCR beta chain was defined by its CDR3 amino acid sequence together with its V-gene family, and reads without a unique V-gene family were excluded. In a later analysis, fewer than 650 highly shared, low-generation-probability nucleotide sequences were removed to address suspected cross-contamination and a sequencing artifact. In a later analysis, a clonal expansion index for each public chain was calculated from normalized within-repertoire ranks of inferred template counts. A later analysis computed generation probabilities with a VDJ recombination model fitted to out-of-frame rearrangements, and checked the results against IGoR. In a later analysis, hypergeometric tests were used to score TCR-TCR, TCR-HLA and TCR-CMV co-occurrence, with a repertoire-size bias correction applied to TCR pairs. In a later analysis, false discovery rates were estimated by permuting HLA or CMV assignments 20 times. A later analysis grouped co-occurring TCRs with DBSCAN, adding TCRdist sequence similarity when clustering within HLA-allele-positive subsets. Repertoires with fewer than 30,000 or more than 120,000 public chains, plus five repertoires with anomalous nucleotide sharing, were excluded from co-occurrence clustering. The table was pulled from immuneACCESS by TCRdb, which kept in-frame rearrangements only. Such tables lose some clones; where checked, under half of the loss comes from unresolved V genes, and the rest has no known cause. V, J and clone size are those of that table, while D and trimming were read from the DNA. This sample has 150,000 to 200,000 clones in its table, and about 84% of those were observed once. The ten top clones hold about 1.5% of the sample.

V ends up 10 bases short and J 4 bases short, with an unmatched junction base count of 4. Reading from cysteine to phenylalanine, the CDR3 counts 11 amino acids. The only DNA kept is the CDR3, 33 bases in frame from the first base. The germline V gene encodes CDR1 MDHEN and CDR2 SYDVKM. In total, fewer than 750 healthy bone marrow donors made up the cohort. At the time of sampling, all cohort members were nominally healthy, though unrecorded immune exposures were likely present. The donor was CMV seropositive and was included in the group of approximately 310 seropositive cohort members. Every donor gave a peripheral blood sample, and the peripheral blood mononuclear cells from that sample were used for TCR beta sequencing. The Qiagen DNeasy Blood Extraction Kit was used to extract genomic DNA from the blood cell samples. Study-level results and caveats: An association between a missense DCLRE1C variant and V-gene and J-gene trimming of TCR beta chains was found in a later genetic analysis and replicated in an independent cohort. The sequencing pipeline was judged likely to have produced a cluster of highly shared sequence variants as a technical artifact. In a later analysis, about 16,000 TCR beta sequences were associated with specific HLA alleles at a false discovery rate of 0.05. Assigning TCR associations to individual alleles was difficult when HLA alleles, especially DR and DQ, strongly co-occurred. Correlated functional status among segregating V segments might reflect linkage disequilibrium, but an unknown experimental factor could not be ruled out. Compared with equally common non-associated chains, HLA-associated TCR beta chains in a later analysis were more clonally expanded and had lower generation probabilities. In an earlier analysis of around 600 of the donors, most TCR beta V segments were observed in productive rearrangements about 90% or about 30% of the time, broadly matching IMGT annotations. Across donors, most TCR sequences were observed very rarely, whereas some public TCRs were present in many individuals. In both the original and validation cohorts, the classifier was reported to diagnose cytomegalovirus status with high specificity and sensitivity. A total of about 150 TCR beta chains were listed by the study as associated with cytomegalovirus. Some IMGT-functional V segments, including TRBV6-2 and TRBV6-3, could not be told apart with the 87-base-pair reads, so those segments were excluded. Sequencing depth was assumed to be roughly uniform across donors in the presence/absence analyses, though that assumption may not hold. According to a later analysis, TCR association rates differed among HLA loci, with DRB1 alleles showing the most associated TCRs and HLA-C alleles showing the fewest. According to a later genetic analysis, donors in an Asian-associated ancestry cluster had fewer N-insertions in productive TCRs than the approximately 700-donor mean. CMV serostatus was the only immune exposure information available for the cohort. HLA typing was unavailable for some donors at each locus, so association tests used only the typed subset. Only TCR beta chains were sequenced in this cohort, and the absence of alpha or paired-chain data limited detectable features. A few of the identified cytomegalovirus-associated TCR beta chains were confirmed in vitro to be specific for cytomegalovirus antigens. In a later analysis, most CMV-associated TCR beta chains were found to appear HLA-restricted, with HLA associations seemingly driven largely by CMV exposure. A further reported finding was that TCR beta sequences accurately predicted the HLA-A and HLA-B alleles for most subjects in the first cohort. In a later analysis, several top co-occurrence clusters were reported to appear linked to parvovirus B19, influenza, CMV and Epstein-Barr virus. According to the authors, the approach could potentially be generalized to other disease states and immunological phenotypes. Because counts were too low, roughly 16 rarely observed V segments, including chromosome 9 orphons, were left out of the earlier analysis of several hundred of the donors.

Sequencing input: PBMCs. The receptor was isolated from a man aged 50 to 60 in good health and CMV-seropositive. The chain employs TRBV28 and TRBJ2-7; 7 bases in between match TRBD1. For the CDR3, the sequence is CAIQGSYEQYF. The DNA sequence is TGTGCCATACAGGGGTCGTACGAGCAGTACTTC. The full variable domain, completed from the reference TRBV28 and TRBJ2-7 proteins outside the CDR3, reads DVKVTQSSRYLVKRTGEKVFLECVQDMDHENMFWYRQDPGLGLRLIYFSYDVKMKEKGDIPEGYSVSREKKERFSLILESASTNQTSMYLCAIQGSYEQYFGPGTRLTVT.